These 25 T cell receptor beta chains share one sample of origin, sequenced in a study of shared clonotypes between healthy human individuals. Here immunoSEQ multiplex PCR was the method, and the copy in TCRdb shows in-frame clones only, minus some. Found here are approximately 2.4 million clones, more than 90% of them singletons; the top ten hold around 0.13%. The sample comprised naive CD4+ T cells sorted from blood. Described subset: CD45RA+ positively selected. These receptors all stem from a man younger than 30 in good health.

V gene TRBV5-4 combines with J gene TRBJ2-4; possibly TRBD2 for D (7 bases). V dropped 6 bases and J dropped 8 bases, with 18 bases sitting between them. CDR3 length equals 14 residues. Germline V gene data show CDR1 as SGHNT and CDR2 as YYREEE (reference sequence). CDR3: CASTPDGGRDIQYF. For the CDR3, the DNA is TGTGCCAGCACCCCGGACGGGGGGCGAGACATTCAGTACTTC.

This chain connects TRBV4-3 to TRBJ1-6; the match to TRBD1 covers 10 bases. The CDR3 has 14 residues. Germline CDR1 LGHNA, CDR2 YSLEER. J was trimmed by 8 bases and V by 4 bases; bases with no gene match: 2. CDR3: CASSLGTGDSPLHF. The CDR3 nucleotides read TGCGCCAGCAGCCTCGGGACAGGGGATTCACCCCTCCACTTT.

The chain employs TRBV7-3 and TRBJ2-3; 12 positions match TRBD2. Germline trimming cut 5 bases from V and 2 bases from J; bases unmatched to any gene: 8. CDR1 is SGHTA and CDR2 is FQGTGA in the germline V gene. This CDR3 is 17 amino acids long. CDR3 coding DNA: TGTGCCAGCAGCCACGGACTAGCGGGGTCCTCCACAGATACGCAGTATTTT. The encoded protein is CASSHGLAGSSTDTQYF.

J is TRBJ2-3 and V is TRBV6-1; D may correspond to TRBD1 or TRBD2 (5 bases each). CDR1 is MNHNS, CDR2 SASEGT, per germline. The CDR3 consists of 15 residues. Trimming removed 1 base from V and 5 bases from J, with 13 bases in between. This chain's CDR3 is CASSEGTGAVDTQYF. The CDR3 coding sequence is TGTGCCAGCAGTGAAGGTACCGGGGCGGTAGATACGCAGTATTTT.

V gene TRBV7-9 combines with J gene TRBJ2-7; 7 positions agree with TRBD1. CDR3 length: 17 amino acids. Trimming removed 1 base from V and 1 base from J; junction bases left unmatched: 10. Germline values: CDR1 SEHNR, CDR2 FQNEAQ (reference sequence). The CDR3 here is CASSLVGISGGSYEQYF. The CDR3 DNA reads TGTGCCAGCAGCTTAGTAGGTATCTCAGGGGGTTCCTACGAGCAGTACTTC.

This rearrangement joins TRBV28 to TRBJ1-1, with 7 bases identical to TRBD1. There are 13 residues in the CDR3. CDR1 and CDR2 (germline): MDHEN, SYDVKM. Trimming at V came to 5 bases and at J to 4 bases, leaving 4 bases not matched to a gene. For the CDR3, the DNA is TGTGCCAGCAGTATAGCAGGGGGCACTGAAGCTTTCTTT. Amino acid sequence: CASSIAGGTEAFF.

This clone appeared a single time. This sequence joins TRBV29-1 and TRBJ2-3, with D perhaps TRBD2 (5 bases). This CDR3 has 11 residues. The germline gives CDR1 SQVTM, CDR2 ANQGSEA. Trimming took 3 bases from V and 9 from J, leaving 10 bases between them. This CDR3 reads CSVESGETQYF. The CDR3 DNA reads as TGCAGCGTTGAGTCCGGGGAAACGCAGTATTTT.

The chain is built from TRBV30 and TRBJ1-2; D gene unclear. V shed 3 bases and J shed 8 bases, with 16 bases lying between them. This CDR3 region has 13 residues. The germline CDR1 and CDR2 sequences are GTSNPN and SVGIG (reference sequence). CDR3 sequence (DNA): TGTGCCTGGAGCTACACTGATCGGGGAGGCTACACCTTC. This codes for CAWSYTDRGGYTF.

The V gene is TRBV7-8, the J gene TRBJ2-1; D not resolved. This CDR3 has 14 residues. V was cut by 1 base and J by 6 bases, with 10 bases left in between. Per germline, CDR1 SGHVS and CDR2 FQNEAQ. The CDR3 reads CASSLVSTTNEQFF. The CDR3 nucleotides are TGTGCCAGCAGCTTAGTGTCCACCACCAATGAGCAGTTCTTC.

The chain has TRBV18 and TRBJ2-7; TRBD1 might be the D (6 bases). In germline, CDR1 is KGHSH, CDR2 LQKENI. Trimming pared 1 base from V and 3 bases from J, leaving 13 bases between. This CDR3 is 15 amino acids long. The CDR3 sequence: CASSPQTGSGYEQYF. As DNA, the CDR3 is TGTGCCAGCTCACCACAAACAGGGAGCGGCTACGAGCAGTACTTC.

This clone was picked up one time. This sample also contains other DNA sequences that code for the same CDR3. The chain is built from TRBV10-3 and TRBJ2-7; D is uncertain. There are 11 residues in the CDR3. The V and J ends lost 6 bases and 5 bases respectively, with 8 bases between them. The germline V gene encodes CDR1 ENHRY and CDR2 SYGVKD. CDR3 sequence: CAISALDEQYF. DNA of the CDR3: TGTGCCATCAGCGCCCTCGACGAGCAGTACTTC.

The V gene is TRBV19, the J gene TRBJ2-7, with 7 bases matching TRBD1. V shed 6 bases, J shed 4 bases, and the junction held 9 bases outside the gene matches. Germline V CDR1 and CDR2: LNHDA, SQIVND (reference sequence). The length of the CDR3 is 14 residues. CDR3 in amino acids: CASRAQTGPYEQYF. Here the CDR3 DNA reads TGTGCCAGTAGAGCTCAGACAGGGCCTTACGAGCAGTACTTC. The entire variable domain, with the rest obtained from reference TRBV19 and TRBJ2-7, is as follows: DGGITQSPKYLFRKEGQNVTLSCEQNLNHDAMYWYRQDPGQGLRLIYYSQIVNDFQKGDIAEGYSVSREKKESFPLTVTSAQKNPTAFYLCASRAQTGPYEQYFGPGTRLTVT.

As concerns this clone: The sample holds other DNA sequences that translate to the same CDR3. This sequence joins TRBV2 and TRBJ2-3, with 11 bases lining up with TRBD2. CDR3 length: 15 amino acids. The V gene end was trimmed by 6 bases and the J gene end by 1 base; junction bases not matched to a gene: 3. The V gene's germline CDR1 is SNHLY and CDR2 FYNNEI. The CDR3 coding sequence is TGTGCCAGCAGCGCACTAGCGGGAGGCACAGATACGCAGTATTTT. It specifies CASSALAGGTDTQYF.

The CDR3 DNA reads TGTGCCAGCTCACCTTGGGACAGGGGAACCTACGAGCAGTACTTC. This codes for CASSPWDRGTYEQYF. The chain is built from TRBV18 and TRBJ2-7; TRBD1 aligns across 10 bases. Germline lookup yields CDR1 KGHSH and CDR2 LQKENI. CDR3 length equals 15 residues. The V segment lost 3 bases and the J segment 2 bases; nucleotides outside the gene matches: 4.

The chain carries TRBV6-5 and TRBJ2-3, with D maybe TRBD1 (6 bases). CDR3 length equals 14 residues. Germline CDR1 is MNHEY and CDR2 is SVGAGI. V was shortened by 6 bases and J by 0 bases, with 10 bases between the two germline ends. CDR3 sequence reads: CASSSRGSTDTQYF. The CDR3 DNA sequence: TGTGCCAGCAGCTCCAGGGGCAGCACAGATACGCAGTATTTT.

As regards this clone: The sample contains more than one DNA sequence encoding this CDR3. The V and J genes are TRBV6-5 and TRBJ1-1, with D tentatively TRBD1 (6 bases). Germline CDR1 is MNHEY and CDR2 is SVGAGI. V was trimmed by 0 bases and J by 4 bases, leaving 12 bases between them. The CDR3 consists of 15 residues. CDR3 amino acids: CASSYSRQGITEAFF. For the CDR3, the DNA is TGTGCCAGCAGTTACTCGAGGCAGGGGATCACTGAAGCTTTCTTT.

The chain combines TRBV2 with TRBJ1-4; weak D call: TRBD1 (6 bases). The CDR3 sequence is 18 residues long. Trimming cost V 6 bases and J 1 base, with 21 bases left between them. The germline CDR1 and CDR2 sequences are SNHLY and FYNNEI. Here the CDR3 DNA reads TGTGCCAGCAGACGGGGAGGTATAAGGGACAAAACTAATGAAAAACTGTTTTTT. Encoded protein: CASRRGGIRDKTNEKLFF.

This CDR3 is CASSGQASYEQYF. CDR3 in DNA: TGTGCCAGTAGCGGACAGGCTTCCTACGAGCAGTACTTC. This chain joins TRBV19 and TRBJ2-7; the match to TRBD1 covers 7 bases. The CDR3 sequence is 13 residues long. Germline CDR1 is LNHDA and CDR2 is SQIVND (reference sequence). The junction had 3 bases not matched to a gene; V was cut back by 6 bases and J by 1 base.

A remark on this clone: Other nucleotide sequences in the sample specify the same CDR3. The chain couples TRBV5-6 to TRBJ2-7; D gene ambiguous. V dropped 3 bases and J dropped 2 bases, with 3 bases sitting between them. The CDR3 consists of 11 residues. CDR1 SGHDT and CDR2 YYEEEE come from the germline V gene. The CDR3 nucleotides are TGTGCCAGCAGCTCAACCTACGAGCAGTACTTC. This gives the protein CASSSTYEQYF. Complete variable domain (other parts from reference TRBV5-6 and TRBJ2-7): DAGVTQSPTHLIKTRGQQVTLRCSPKSGHDTVSWYQQALGQGPQFIFQYYEEEERQRGNFPDRFSGHQFPNYSSELNVNALLLGDSALYLCASSSTYEQYFGPGTRLTVT.

Concerning this clone itself: Different DNA sequences within this sample yield the same CDR3. V usage is TRBV7-9 and J usage is TRBJ1-1; D unresolved. CDR3 length: 14 amino acids. Germline V gene data show CDR1 as SEHNR and CDR2 as FQNEAQ (reference sequence). Trimming removed 1 base from V and 0 bases from J, with 6 bases in between. The CDR3 DNA reads TGTGCCAGCAGCTTAGGAGGGATGAACACTGAAGCTTTCTTT. As protein: CASSLGGMNTEAFF. Full variable domain (outside the CDR3, taken from reference TRBV7-9 and TRBJ1-1): DTGVSQNPRHKITKRGQNVTFRCDPISEHNRLYWYRQTLGQGPEFLTYFQNEAQLEKSRLLSDRFSAERPKGSFSTLEIQRTEQGDSAMYLCASSLGGMNTEAFFGQGTRLTVV.

The CDR3 loop reads CASRLVGDTEAFF. The CDR3 region has the DNA TGTGCCAGCAGACTGGTAGGAGACACTGAAGCTTTCTTT. The rearrangement links TRBV11-2 to TRBJ1-1; D not resolved. V was clipped by 6 bases and J by 3 bases, with 11 bases between them. The germline CDR1 and CDR2 sequences are SGHAT and FQNNGV. There are 13 residues in the CDR3.

The chain joins TRBV6-6 to TRBJ2-5, with D maybe TRBD2 (6 bases). V was pared by 2 bases and J by 4 bases, with 11 bases between. CDR1 and CDR2 from the germline V gene are MNHNY and SVGAGI (reference sequence). CDR3 length: 14 amino acids. The CDR3 protein is CASSYGGKGETQYF. CDR3 nucleotides: TGTGCCAGCAGTTACGGCGGGAAGGGAGAGACCCAGTACTTC.

The chain joins TRBV6-5 to TRBJ2-5, with D tentatively TRBD1 or TRBD2 (5 bases each). CDR1 and CDR2 from the germline V gene are MNHEY and SVGAGI. V was trimmed by 6 bases and J by 7 bases, leaving 15 bases between them. The CDR3 has 13 amino acids. The CDR3 DNA follows: TGTGCCAGCAGCCTCGGGGCGGCCCGGACCCAGTACTTC. Its protein product is CASSLGAARTQYF.

The chain couples TRBV7-8 to TRBJ2-1; 9 bases are a match to TRBD2. Germline CDR1 SGHVS, CDR2 FQNEAQ. V trimming: 5 bases; J trimming: 6 bases; junction bases outside the gene matches: 11. This CDR3 region has 16 residues. CDR3 sequence (DNA): TGTGCCAGCAGCCCCATCGGGCGGGGGGGCGTCAATGAGCAGTTCTTC. Translated: CASSPIGRGGVNEQFF.

As concerns this clone: At one end, the junction sequence differs from germline, possibly due to a read error. V gene TRBV6-6 combines with J gene TRBJ2-7; 9 positions match TRBD1. CDR1 and CDR2 (germline): MNHNY, SVGAGI (reference sequence). This CDR3 spans 15 amino acids. CDR3 protein: CASSHSGQGSVQQYF. CDR3 in DNA: TGTGCCAGCAGTCACTCTGGACAGGGGTCGGTCCAGCAGTACTTC.